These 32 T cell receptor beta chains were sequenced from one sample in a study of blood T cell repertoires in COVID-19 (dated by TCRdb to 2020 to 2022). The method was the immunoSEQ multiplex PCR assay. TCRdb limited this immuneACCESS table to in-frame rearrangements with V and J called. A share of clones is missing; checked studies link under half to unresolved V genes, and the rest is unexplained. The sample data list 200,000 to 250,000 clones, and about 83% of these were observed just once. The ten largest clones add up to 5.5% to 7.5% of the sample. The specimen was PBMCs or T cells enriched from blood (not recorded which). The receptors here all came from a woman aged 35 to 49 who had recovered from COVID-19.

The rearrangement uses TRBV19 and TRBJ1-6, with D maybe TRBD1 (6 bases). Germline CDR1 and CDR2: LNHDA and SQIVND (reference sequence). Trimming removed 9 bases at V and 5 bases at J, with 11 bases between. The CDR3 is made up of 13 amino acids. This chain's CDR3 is CASRGPNNSPLHF. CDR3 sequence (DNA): TGTGCCAGCAGGGGACCCAATAATTCACCCCTCCACTTT.

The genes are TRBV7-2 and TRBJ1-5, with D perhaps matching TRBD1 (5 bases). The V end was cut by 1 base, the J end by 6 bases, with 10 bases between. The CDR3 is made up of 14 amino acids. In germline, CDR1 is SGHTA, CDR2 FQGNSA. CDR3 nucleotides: TGTGCCAGCAGCTTAGATCCCAGGGTTCAGCCCCAGCATTTT. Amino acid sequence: CASSLDPRVQPQHF.

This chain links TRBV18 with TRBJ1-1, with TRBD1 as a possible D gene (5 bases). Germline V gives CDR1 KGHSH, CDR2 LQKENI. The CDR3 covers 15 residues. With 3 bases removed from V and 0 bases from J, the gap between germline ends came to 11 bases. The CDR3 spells CASSPRTDMNTEAFF. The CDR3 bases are TGTGCCAGCTCACCTAGGACGGACATGAACACTGAAGCTTTCTTT.

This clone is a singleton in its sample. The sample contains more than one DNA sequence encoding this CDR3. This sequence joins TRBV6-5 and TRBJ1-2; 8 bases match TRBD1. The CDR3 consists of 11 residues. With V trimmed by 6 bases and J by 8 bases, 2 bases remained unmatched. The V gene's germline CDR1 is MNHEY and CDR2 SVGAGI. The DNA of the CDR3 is TGTGCCAGCAGGCAGGGGGCCGGCTACACCTTC. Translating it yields CASRQGAGYTF.

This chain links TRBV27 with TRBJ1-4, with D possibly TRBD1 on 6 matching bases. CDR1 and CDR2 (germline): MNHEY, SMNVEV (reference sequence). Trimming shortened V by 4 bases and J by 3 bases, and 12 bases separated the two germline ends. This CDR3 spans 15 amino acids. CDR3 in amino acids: CASSSNRAANEKLFF. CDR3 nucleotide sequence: TGTGCCAGCAGTTCCAACAGGGCTGCTAATGAAAAACTGTTTTTT.

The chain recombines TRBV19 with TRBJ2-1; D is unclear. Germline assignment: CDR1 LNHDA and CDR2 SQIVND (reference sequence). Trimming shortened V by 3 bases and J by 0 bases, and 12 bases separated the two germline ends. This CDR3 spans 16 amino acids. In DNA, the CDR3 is TGTGCCAGTAGTATTATGTGGGCCTCCTCCTACAATGAGCAGTTCTTC. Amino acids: CASSIMWASSYNEQFF.

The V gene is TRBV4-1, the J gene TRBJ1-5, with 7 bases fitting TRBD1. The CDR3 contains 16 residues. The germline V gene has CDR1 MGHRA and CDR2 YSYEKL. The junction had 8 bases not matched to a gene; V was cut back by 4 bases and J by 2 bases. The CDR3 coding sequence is TGCGCCAGCAGCCCTGATCGACAGGGAGGCAATCAGCCCCAGCATTTT. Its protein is CASSPDRQGGNQPQHF.

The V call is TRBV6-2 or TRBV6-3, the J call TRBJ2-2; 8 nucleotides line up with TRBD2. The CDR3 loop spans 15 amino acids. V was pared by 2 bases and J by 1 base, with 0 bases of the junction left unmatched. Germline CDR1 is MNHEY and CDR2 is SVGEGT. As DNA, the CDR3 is TGTGCCAGCAGTTACGGGACTAGGAACACCGGGGAGCTGTTTTTT. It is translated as CASSYGTRNTGELFF.

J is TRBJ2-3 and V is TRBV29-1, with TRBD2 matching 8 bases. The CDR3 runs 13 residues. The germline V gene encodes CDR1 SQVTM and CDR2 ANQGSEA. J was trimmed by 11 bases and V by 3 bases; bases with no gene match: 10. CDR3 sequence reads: CSVDSAGGQKQYF. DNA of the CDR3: TGCAGCGTTGACTCCGCGGGAGGTCAAAAGCAGTATTTT.

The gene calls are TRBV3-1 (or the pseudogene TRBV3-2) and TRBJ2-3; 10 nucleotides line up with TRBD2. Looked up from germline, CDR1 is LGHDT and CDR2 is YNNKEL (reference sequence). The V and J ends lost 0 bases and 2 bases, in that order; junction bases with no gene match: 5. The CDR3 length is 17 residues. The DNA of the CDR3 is TGTGCCAGCAGCCAAGATCACCTAGCGGGGGCCACAGATACGCAGTATTTT. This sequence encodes CASSQDHLAGATDTQYF.

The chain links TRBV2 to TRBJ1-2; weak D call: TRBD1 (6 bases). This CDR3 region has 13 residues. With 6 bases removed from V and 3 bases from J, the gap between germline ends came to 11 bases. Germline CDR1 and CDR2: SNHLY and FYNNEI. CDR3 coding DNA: TGTGCCAGCAGGTCCGAGGGGGACTATGGCTACACCTTC. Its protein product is CASRSEGDYGYTF.

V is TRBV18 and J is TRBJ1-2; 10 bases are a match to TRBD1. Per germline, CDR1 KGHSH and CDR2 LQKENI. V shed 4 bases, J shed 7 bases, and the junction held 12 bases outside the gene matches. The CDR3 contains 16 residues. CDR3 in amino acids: CASSHASGTGEAGYTF. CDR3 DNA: TGTGCCAGCTCACACGCGTCCGGGACAGGGGAAGCTGGCTACACCTTC. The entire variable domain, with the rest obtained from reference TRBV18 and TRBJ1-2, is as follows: NAGVMQNPRHLVRRRGQEARLRCSPMKGHSHVYWYRQLPEEGLKFMVYLQKENIIDESGMPKERFSAEFPKEGPSILRIQQVVRGDSAAYFCASSHASGTGEAGYTFGSGTRLTVV.

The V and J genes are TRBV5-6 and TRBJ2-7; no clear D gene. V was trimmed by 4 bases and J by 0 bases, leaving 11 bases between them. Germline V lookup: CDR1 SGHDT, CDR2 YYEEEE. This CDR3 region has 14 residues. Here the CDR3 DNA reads TGTGCCAGCAGCATATACGGTAGCTCCTACGAGCAGTACGTC. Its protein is CASSIYGSSYEQYV.

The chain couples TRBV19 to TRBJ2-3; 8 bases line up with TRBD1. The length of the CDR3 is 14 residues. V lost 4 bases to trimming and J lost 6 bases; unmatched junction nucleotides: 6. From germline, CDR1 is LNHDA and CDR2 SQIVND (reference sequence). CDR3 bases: TGTGCCAGTAGTACGGGACAGGCCTCTGATACGCAGTATTTT. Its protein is CASSTGQASDTQYF.

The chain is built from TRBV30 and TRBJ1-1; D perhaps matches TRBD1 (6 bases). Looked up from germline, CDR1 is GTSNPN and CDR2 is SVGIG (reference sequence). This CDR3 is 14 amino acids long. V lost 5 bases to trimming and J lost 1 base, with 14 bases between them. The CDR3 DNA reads TGTGCCTGGTACCCACAGGACAGGAACACTGAAGCTTTCTTT. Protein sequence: CAWYPQDRNTEAFF.

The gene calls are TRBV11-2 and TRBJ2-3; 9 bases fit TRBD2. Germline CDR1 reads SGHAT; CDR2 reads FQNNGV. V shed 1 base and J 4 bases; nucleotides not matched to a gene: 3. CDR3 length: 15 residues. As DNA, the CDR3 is TGTGCCAGCAGCTTAGGAATAGCGGGAGCAGATACGCAGTATTTT. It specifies CASSLGIAGADTQYF.

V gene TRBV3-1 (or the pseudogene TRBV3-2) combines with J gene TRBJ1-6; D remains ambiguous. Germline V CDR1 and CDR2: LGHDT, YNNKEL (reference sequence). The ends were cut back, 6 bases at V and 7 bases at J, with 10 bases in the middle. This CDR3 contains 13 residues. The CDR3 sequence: CASRLERNSPLHF. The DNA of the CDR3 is TGTGCCAGCAGACTTGAAAGAAATTCACCCCTCCACTTT.

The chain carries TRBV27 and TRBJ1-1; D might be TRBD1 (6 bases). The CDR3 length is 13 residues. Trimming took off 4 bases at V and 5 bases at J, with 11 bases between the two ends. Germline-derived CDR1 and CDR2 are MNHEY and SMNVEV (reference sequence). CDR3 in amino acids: CASSSHGQTEAFF. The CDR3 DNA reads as TGTGCCAGCAGTTCCCATGGACAGACTGAAGCTTTCTTT.

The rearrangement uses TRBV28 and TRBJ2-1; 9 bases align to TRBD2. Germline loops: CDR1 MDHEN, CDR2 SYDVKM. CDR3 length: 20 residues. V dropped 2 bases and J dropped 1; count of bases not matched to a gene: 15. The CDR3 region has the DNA TGTGCCAGCAGTTTAAGGGCGGGAGGGTCTCTTAAAGCATCCTACAATGAGCAGTTCTTC. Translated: CASSLRAGGSLKASYNEQFF.

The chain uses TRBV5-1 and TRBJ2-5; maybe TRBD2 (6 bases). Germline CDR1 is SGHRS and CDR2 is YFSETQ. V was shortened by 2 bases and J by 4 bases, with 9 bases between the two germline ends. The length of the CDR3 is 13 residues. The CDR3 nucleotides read TGCGCCAGCAGCTTTGGTAGCGGAGAGACCCAGTACTTC. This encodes CASSFGSGETQYF.

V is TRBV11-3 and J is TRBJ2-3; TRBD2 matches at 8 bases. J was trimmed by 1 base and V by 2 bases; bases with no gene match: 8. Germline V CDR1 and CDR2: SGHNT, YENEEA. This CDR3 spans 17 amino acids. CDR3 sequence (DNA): TGTGCCAGCAGCTTAAGGGCGGGAGGTATTCGCACAGATACGCAGTATTTT. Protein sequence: CASSLRAGGIRTDTQYF. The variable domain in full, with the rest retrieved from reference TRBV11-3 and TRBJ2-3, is EAGVVQSPRYKIIEKKQPVAFWCNPISGHNTLYWYLQNLGQGPELLIRYENEEAVDDSQLPKDRFSAERLKGVDSTLKIQPAELGDSAVYLCASSLRAGGIRTDTQYFGPGTRLTVL.

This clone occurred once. CDR3 sequence reads: CASSQDREMETQYF. The CDR3 coding sequence is TGTGCCAGCAGCCAAGATCGGGAGATGGAGACCCAGTACTTC. The chain combines TRBV3-1 (or the pseudogene TRBV3-2) with TRBJ2-5, with D maybe TRBD2 (6 bases). CDR1 is LGHDT, CDR2 YNNKEL, per germline (reference sequence). Trimming pared 0 bases from V and 5 bases from J, leaving 10 bases between. The CDR3 sequence is 14 residues long.

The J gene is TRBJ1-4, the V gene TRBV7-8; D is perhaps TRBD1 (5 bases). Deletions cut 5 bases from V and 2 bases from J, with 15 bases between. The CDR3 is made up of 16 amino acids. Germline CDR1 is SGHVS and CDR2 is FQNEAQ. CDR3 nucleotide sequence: TGTGCCAGCAGCCCCGGGGCGGGGCGGACTAATGAAAAACTGTTTTTT. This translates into CASSPGAGRTNEKLFF. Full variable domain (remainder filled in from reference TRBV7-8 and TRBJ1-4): GAGVSQSPRYKVAKRGQDVALRCDPISGHVSLFWYQQALGQGPEFLTYFQNEAQLDKSGLPSDRFFAERPEGSVSTLKIQRTQQEDSAVYLCASSPGAGRTNEKLFFGSGTQLSVL.

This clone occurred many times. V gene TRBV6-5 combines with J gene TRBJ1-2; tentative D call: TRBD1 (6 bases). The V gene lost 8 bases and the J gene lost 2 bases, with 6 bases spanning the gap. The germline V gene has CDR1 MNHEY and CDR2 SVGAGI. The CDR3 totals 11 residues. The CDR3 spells CASGTNYGYTF. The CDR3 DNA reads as TGTGCCAGCGGGACAAACTATGGCTACACCTTC.

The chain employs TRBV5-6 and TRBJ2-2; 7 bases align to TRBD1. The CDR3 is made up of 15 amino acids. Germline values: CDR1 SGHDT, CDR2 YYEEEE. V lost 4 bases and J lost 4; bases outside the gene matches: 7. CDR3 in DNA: TGTGCCAGCAGCGTCAGGGGGATTCGCACCGGGGAGCTGTTTTTT. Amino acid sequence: CASSVRGIRTGELFF. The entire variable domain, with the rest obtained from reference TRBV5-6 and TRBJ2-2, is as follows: DAGVTQSPTHLIKTRGQQVTLRCSPKSGHDTVSWYQQALGQGPQFIFQYYEEEERQRGNFPDRFSGHQFPNYSSELNVNALLLGDSALYLCASSVRGIRTGELFFGEGSRLTVL.

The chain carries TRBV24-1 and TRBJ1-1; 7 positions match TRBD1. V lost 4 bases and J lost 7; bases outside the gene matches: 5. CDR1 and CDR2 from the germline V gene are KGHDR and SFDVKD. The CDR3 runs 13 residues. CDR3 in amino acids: CATSERTGLEAFF. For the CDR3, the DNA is TGTGCCACCAGTGAACGGACAGGACTTGAAGCTTTCTTT.

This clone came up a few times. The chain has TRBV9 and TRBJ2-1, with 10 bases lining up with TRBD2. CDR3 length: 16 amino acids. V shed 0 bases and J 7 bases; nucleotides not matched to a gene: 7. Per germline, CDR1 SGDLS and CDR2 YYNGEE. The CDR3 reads CASSVASGRAPNEQFF. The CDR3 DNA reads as TGTGCCAGCAGCGTAGCGAGCGGGAGGGCCCCAAATGAGCAGTTCTTC.

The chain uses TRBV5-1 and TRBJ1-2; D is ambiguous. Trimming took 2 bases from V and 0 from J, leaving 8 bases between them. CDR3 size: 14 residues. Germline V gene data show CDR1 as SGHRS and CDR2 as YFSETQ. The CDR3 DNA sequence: TGCGCCAGCAGCTTCGGAGGACCTAACTATGGCTACACCTTC. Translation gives CASSFGGPNYGYTF.

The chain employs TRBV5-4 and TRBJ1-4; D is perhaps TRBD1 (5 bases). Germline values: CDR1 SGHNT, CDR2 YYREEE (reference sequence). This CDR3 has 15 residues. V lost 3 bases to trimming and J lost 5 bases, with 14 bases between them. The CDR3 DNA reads TGTGCCAGCAGCTATTCAGGGAACATGAATGAAAAACTGTTTTTT. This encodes CASSYSGNMNEKLFF.

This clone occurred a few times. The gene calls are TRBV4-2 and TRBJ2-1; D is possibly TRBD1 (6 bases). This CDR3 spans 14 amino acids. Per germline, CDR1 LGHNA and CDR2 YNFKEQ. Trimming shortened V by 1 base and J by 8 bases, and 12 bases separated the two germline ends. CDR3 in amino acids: CASSQAGRGDEQFF. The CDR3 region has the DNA TGTGCCAGCAGCCAAGCGGGCAGGGGAGATGAGCAGTTCTTC.

CDR3: CASKAGADTEAFF. The CDR3 DNA reads TGTGCCAGCAAGGCGGGGGCGGACACTGAAGCTTTCTTT. The V gene is TRBV12-3 or TRBV12-4, the J gene TRBJ1-1; D might be TRBD1 (6 bases). The V end lost 7 bases, the J end lost 3 bases, and 12 bases lay between the germline ends. The CDR3 runs 13 residues.

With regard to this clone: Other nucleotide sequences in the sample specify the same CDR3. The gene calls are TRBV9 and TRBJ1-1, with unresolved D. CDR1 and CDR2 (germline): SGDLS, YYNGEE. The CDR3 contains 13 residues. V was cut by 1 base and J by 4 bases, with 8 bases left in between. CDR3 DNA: TGTGCCAGCAGCGTAAGGGAGGGCACTGAAGCTTTCTTT. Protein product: CASSVREGTEAFF.